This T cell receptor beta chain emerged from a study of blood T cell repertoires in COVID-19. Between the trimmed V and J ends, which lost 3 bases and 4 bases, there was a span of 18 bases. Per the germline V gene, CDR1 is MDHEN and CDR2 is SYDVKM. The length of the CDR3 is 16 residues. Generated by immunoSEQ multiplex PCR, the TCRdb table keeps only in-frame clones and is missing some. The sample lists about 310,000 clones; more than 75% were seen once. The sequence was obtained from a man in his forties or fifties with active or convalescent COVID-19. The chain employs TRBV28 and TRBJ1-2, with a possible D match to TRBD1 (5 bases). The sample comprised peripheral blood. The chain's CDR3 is CASSFPLQGGSYGYTF. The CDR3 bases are TGTGCCAGCAGTTTTCCTCTTCAGGGAGGTTCCTATGGCTACACCTTC.